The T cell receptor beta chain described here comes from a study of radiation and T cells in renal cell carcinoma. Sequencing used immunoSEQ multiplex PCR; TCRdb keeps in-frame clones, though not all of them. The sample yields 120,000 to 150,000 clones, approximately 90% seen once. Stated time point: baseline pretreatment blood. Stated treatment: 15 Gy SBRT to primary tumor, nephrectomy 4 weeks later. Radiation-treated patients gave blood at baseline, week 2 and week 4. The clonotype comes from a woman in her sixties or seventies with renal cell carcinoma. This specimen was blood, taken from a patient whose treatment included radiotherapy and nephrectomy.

CDR3 sequence (DNA): TGCGCCAGCAGCTTGGTGGGGCCCCGGGGGGGCACAGATACGCAGTATTTT. It encodes CASSLVGPRGGTDTQYF. The V call is TRBV5-1, the J call TRBJ2-3; 7 bases are a match to TRBD2. Trimming took 0 bases from V and 1 from J; bases not matched to a gene: 8. Germline V gene data show CDR1 as SGHRS and CDR2 as YFSETQ. The CDR3 extends over 17 amino acids.